This T cell receptor (beta chain) was sequenced for a study of blood T cell repertoires in COVID-19 (dated by TCRdb to 2018 to 2020). At the level of the whole study: Samples from collaborators originated in the United States, Italy and Spain and spanned both the acute and convalescent phases of COVID-19. The repertoires were released in a freely available public database intended as a resource for research on the immune response to SARS-CoV-2. The prospective study material was composed of cDNA or gDNA derived from T cells, B-cell-depleted T cells, or PBMCs. Nearly every sample came with metadata listing a de-identified subject ID, COVID-19 status, age in years and sex. Where available, HLA class I and class II types were taken from metadata supplied by the sample provider and were not determined by assay-based typing. Samples came from the ongoing ImmuneRACE study (first 160 participants) plus 1,254 subjects from 6 global collaborators. Subjects who had been exposed to COVID-19, were actively infected with it, or had recovered from it provided the deeply sampled blood TCRbeta repertoires that made up the dataset. The investigation overall reported the following: The amount of clinical and demographic metadata varied by source and participant and was provided uncurated.

TCRbeta CDR3 regions were amplified from genomic DNA using the immunoSEQ Assay, a bias-controlled multiplex PCR. In the paper's pipeline: Within the assay, amplification of reference gene primers was used to estimate how many nucleated cells each sample contained. To quantify the absolute abundance of each unique TCRbeta CDR3 rearrangement, sequence reads were collapsed and filtered. Productive Simpson clonality was computed per sample as the square root of Simpson's diversity index over productive rearrangements. TCRdb carries this immuneACCESS record with in-frame sequences only. Its versions omit some clonotypes, under half of them owing to an unresolved V gene in the studies checked, with the rest unexplained. V and J calls and clone size come straight from that table; D and trimming were deduced from the DNA. The table for this sample lists more than 90,000 clones; more than 70% of them were counted only once. Around a tenth of the sample goes to the ten largest clones.

Whole blood was collected in K2EDTA tubes by collaborating institutions according to the institutions' own protocols. For TCRbeta analysis, collaborator samples were shipped as frozen whole blood, as isolated PBMCs, or as DNA extracted from either sample type. Remarks on this clone: Which antigen it targets is not known. Per-base qualities were not stored, and no clone one base away is much larger.

Sequenced sample: peripheral blood. This TCR was sampled from a woman in her 30s with acute or convalescent COVID-19.

The CDR3 is CAWSTLAGGQDTQYF. In nucleotides, the sequence is TGTGCCTGGAGTACCCTAGCGGGGGGCCAGGATACGCAGTATTTT. This sequence uses TRBV30 and TRBJ2-3; 11 junctional bases match TRBD2. The CDR3 goes from the cysteine to the phenylalanine over 15 residues. Only the CDR3 region is kept as DNA, spanning 45 bases read in frame from base 1. Relative to germline, V is missing 2 bases and J is missing 6 bases, with 7 bases of the junction outside any gene match. The germline V gene (reference sequence) provides CDR1 GTSNPN and CDR2 SVGIG. The reference TRBV30 and TRBJ2-3 proteins fill in what lies around the CDR3, so the full variable domain reads SQTIHQWPATLVQPVGSPLSLECTVEGTSNPNLYWYRQAAGRGLQLLFYSVGIGQISSEVPQNLSASRPQDRQFILSSKKLLLSDSGFYLCAWSTLAGGQDTQYFGPGTRLTVL.